This T cell receptor beta chain comes out of a study of metastatic and nonmetastatic thyroid tumors. TCRdb re-clonotyped the PCR reads through MiXCR. This sample has 15,000 to 20,000 clones; around 16% occur once, and the top ten carry roughly 17%. This CDR3 region has 14 residues. With 3 bases clipped from V and 3 bases from J, the junction kept 1 base outside the gene matches. CDR1 is MGHDK and CDR2 is SYGVNS in the germline V gene. There are many counts of this clone. Thyroid surgery was preceded by no treatment in any patient. The rearrangement links TRBV25-1 to TRBJ2-7; 11 positions match TRBD2. The sequencing sample was made of blood. The receptor's source is a female donor with papillary thyroid cancer or a benign thyroid nodule (not recorded which). Some clones in this sample may be carry-over from other donors' samples. In DNA form, the CDR3 reads TGTGCCAGCAGTGATCTAGCGGGGGGCTACGAGCAGTACTTC. Amino acid sequence: CASSDLAGGYEQYF.